The entry below gives a single T cell receptor (beta chain) sequence along with its context. Its antigen remains unidentified. Trimming removed 2 bases from V and 3 bases from J, with 7 bases in between. From germline, CDR1 is MNHNS and CDR2 SASEGT. This CDR3 is 13 amino acids long. This sample was taken from a study of T cells in localized non-small cell lung cancer. Using immunoSEQ multiplex PCR, the repertoire was profiled, and TCRdb retains in-frame clones only, with some absent. Counted here are about 20,000 clones, over 80% occurring once; the ten biggest clones make up 12%. Findings of the study overall: Uninvolved adjacent lung, not tumor, had the highest T cell clonality. Median detection of top 100 tumor clones in adjacent lung was about 52 clones.

This sequence joins TRBV6-1 and TRBJ1-2; possible D gene TRBD1, 5 bases. This sequence originates from a man aged 40 to 75 with stage II squamous cell lung carcinoma. The specimen comprised PBMCs, sampled before any cancer treatment. CDR3: CASSERGDYGYTF. The CDR3 nucleotides read TGTGCCAGCAGTGAACGGGGGGACTATGGCTACACCTTC.